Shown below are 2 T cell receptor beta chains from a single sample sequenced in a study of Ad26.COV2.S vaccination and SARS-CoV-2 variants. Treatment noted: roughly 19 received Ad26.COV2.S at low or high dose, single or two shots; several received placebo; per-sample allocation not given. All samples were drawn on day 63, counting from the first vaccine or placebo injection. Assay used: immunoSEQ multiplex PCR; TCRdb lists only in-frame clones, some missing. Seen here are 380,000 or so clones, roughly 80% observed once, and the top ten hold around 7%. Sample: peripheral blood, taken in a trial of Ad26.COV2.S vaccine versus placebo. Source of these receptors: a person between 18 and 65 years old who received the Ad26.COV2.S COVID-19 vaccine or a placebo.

This CDR3 reads CASSSRWGGYTF. CDR3 DNA sequence: TGTGCCAGCAGCTCCCGATGGGGTGGCTACACCTTC. The gene calls are TRBV9 and TRBJ1-2; D is unresolved. CDR1 is SGDLS, CDR2 YYNGEE, per germline. The CDR3 has 12 residues. V gave up 4 bases and J gave up 7 bases, with 11 bases separating them.

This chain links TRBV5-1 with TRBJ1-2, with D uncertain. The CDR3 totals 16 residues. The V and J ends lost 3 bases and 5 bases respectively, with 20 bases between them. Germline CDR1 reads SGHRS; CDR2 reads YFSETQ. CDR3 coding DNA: TGCGCCAGCAGCTCAAATACCCGTTTTAGGACGTATGGCTACACCTTC. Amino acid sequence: CASSSNTRFRTYGYTF.